The 15 T cell receptor beta chains listed next were all sequenced from one sample in a study of human T cells and chemical hapten exposure. The time point is: patch test 1, 2 weeks after DPC sensitization. Treatment reported: therapeutic diphenylcyclopropenone sensitization with weekly scalp DPC. TCRdb re-called the RACE reads through MiXCR, storing one row per CDR3 protein. The sample shows about 120,000 distinct CDR3 sequences, 9.5% to 13% of them seen only once. The input for sequencing was whole blood, taken in connection with sensitization to the hapten diphenylcyclopropenone (DPC). Source of these receptors: a woman aged 45-59 years with alopecia areata. Some clones in this sample may be carry-over from other donors' samples.

This clonotype was found a few times. The rearrangement links TRBV11-2 to TRBJ2-7; the match to TRBD1 covers 9 bases. This CDR3 is built from 13 residues. Looked up from germline, CDR1 is SGHAT and CDR2 is FQNNGV. The V and J ends lost 6 bases and 6 bases, in that order; junction bases with no gene match: 6. CDR3 bases: TGTGCCAGCAGTAGGGACAGGGTAAGCGAGCAGTACTTC. Translation: CASSRDRVSEQYF.

Concerning this clonotype itself: An end of the junction does not agree with germline; a read error may underlie this. The chain uses TRBV3-1 and TRBJ2-2; 9 bases map to TRBD2. There are 17 residues in the CDR3. Per the germline V gene, CDR1 is LGHDT and CDR2 is YNNKEL (reference sequence). CDR3 DNA sequence: TGTGCCAGCAGCCAATCGGTCCTAGCGGGGCACACTGGGGAGCTGTTTTTT. Its protein product is CASSQSVLAGHTGELFF.

This chain joins TRBV4-1 and TRBJ2-5; D uncertain. Germline V gene data show CDR1 as MGHRA and CDR2 as YSYEKL. Trimming took 1 base from V and 0 from J, leaving 12 bases between them. The CDR3 has 16 amino acids. The CDR3 region has the DNA TGCGCCAGCAGCCAAGGACGTGGAGCCCACCAAGAGACCCAGTACTTC. Its protein product is CASSQGRGAHQETQYF.

The sample holds many counts of this clonotype. The rearrangement joins TRBV29-1 to TRBJ2-1; no definite D call. CDR3 length: 14 residues. CDR1 is SQVTM, CDR2 ANQGSEA, per germline. V was shortened by 4 bases and J by 0 bases, with 10 bases between the two germline ends. The CDR3 loop is CSVVGRASYNEQFF. Here the CDR3 DNA reads TGCAGCGTTGTGGGTAGGGCCTCCTACAATGAGCAGTTCTTC.

This clonotype has only a few counts. The chain links TRBV28 to TRBJ1-1; D uncertain. V lost 3 bases and J 0 bases, leaving 8 bases between the germline ends. Per the germline V gene, CDR1 is MDHEN and CDR2 is SYDVKM. The CDR3 has 14 amino acids. The CDR3 is CASSLVLMNTEAFF. CDR3 bases: TGTGCCAGCAGTTTGGTGCTAATGAACACTGAAGCTTTCTTT.

A word on this clonotype: Since no conserved phenylalanine or tryptophan closes the CDR3, a read error is the likely cause. The chain combines TRBV11-2 with TRBJ1-2, with D unresolved. V was clipped by 4 bases and J by 3 bases, with 6 bases between them. Germline CDR1 reads SGHAT; CDR2 reads FQNNGV. The CDR3 has 12 residues. The CDR3 region is CASSYHDYGYTI. In DNA, the CDR3 is TGTGCCAGCAGCTACCATGACTATGGCTACACCATC.

Many counts were recorded for this clonotype. V is TRBV28 and J is TRBJ2-3, with 7 bases aligning to TRBD2. The CDR3 spans 13 residues. In germline, CDR1 is MDHEN, CDR2 SYDVKM. V lost 5 bases, J lost 11 bases, and 10 bases stayed unmatched. For the CDR3, the DNA is TGTGCCAGCAGTCCGACCCGACTAGCCAAGCAGTATTTT. Amino acids: CASSPTRLAKQYF.

This clonotype has at least ten counts. This chain joins TRBV2 and TRBJ2-6, with no clear D. Germline CDR1 and CDR2: SNHLY and FYNNEI. Deletions cut 7 bases from V and 0 bases from J, with 10 bases between. The CDR3 is 15 amino acids. The CDR3 region has the DNA TGTGCCAGCACCGACCGGAGCTCTGGGGCCAACGTCCTGACTTTC. This codes for CASTDRSSGANVLTF. Variable domain in full (rest from reference TRBV2 and TRBJ2-6): EPEVTQTPSHQVTQMGQEVILRCVPISNHLYFYWYRQILGQKVEFLVSFYNNEISEKSEIFDDQFSVERPDGSNFTLKIRSTKLEDSAMYFCASTDRSSGANVLTFGAGSRLTVL.

V usage is TRBV28 and J usage is TRBJ2-7; 8 nucleotides line up with TRBD2. V shed 6 bases and J 0 bases; nucleotides not matched to a gene: 10. From germline, CDR1 is MDHEN and CDR2 SYDVKM. The CDR3 contains 16 residues. CDR3 region: CASSIPGTRASYEQYF. In nucleotides, the CDR3 is TGTGCCAGCAGCATTCCCGGGACTAGGGCCTCCTACGAGCAGTACTTC.

V usage is TRBV6-1 and J usage is TRBJ2-3; D might be TRBD1 (6 bases). Germline loops: CDR1 MNHNS, CDR2 SASEGT. The CDR3 consists of 15 residues. V was trimmed by 6 bases and J by 2 bases, leaving 15 bases between them. The CDR3 loop is CASRQTGHNTDTQYF. Written as DNA, the CDR3 is TGTGCCAGCAGGCAAACAGGGCACAACACAGATACGCAGTATTTT.

There are many counts of this clonotype. The chain has TRBV29-1 and TRBJ2-1; 7 positions agree with TRBD1. Germline V gives CDR1 SQVTM, CDR2 ANQGSEA. The CDR3 length is 13 residues. V trimming: 7 bases; J trimming: 7 bases; junction bases outside the gene matches: 10. The CDR3 coding sequence is TGCAGCGCCGGACAGGCCGTGGGGAATGAGCAGTTCTTC. Translating gives CSAGQAVGNEQFF.

This clonotype was counted many times. This chain connects TRBV5-1 to TRBJ1-2; TRBD1 agrees at 9 bases. The trim removed 7 bases at V and 2 bases at J, leaving 6 bases unmatched. Germline values: CDR1 SGHRS, CDR2 YFSETQ. This CDR3 has 14 residues. The CDR3 DNA sequence: TGCGCCAGCCTACCAACAGGGGGCAACTATGGCTACACCTTC. Residues: CASLPTGGNYGYTF.

The V call is TRBV2, the J call TRBJ2-3; TRBD2 matches 7 bases. This CDR3 has 15 amino acids. Looked up from germline, CDR1 is SNHLY and CDR2 is FYNNEI. The V gene end was trimmed by 3 bases and the J gene end by 0 bases; junction bases not matched to a gene: 3. The CDR3 here is CASSDQRGSTDTQYF. The DNA of the CDR3 is TGTGCCAGCAGTGACCAGCGGGGAAGCACAGATACGCAGTATTTT.

This clonotype was found many times. V gene TRBV28 combines with J gene TRBJ2-5, with D possibly matching TRBD1 (5 bases). Trimming took 5 bases from V and 2 from J, leaving 12 bases between them. CDR3 length equals 14 residues. Germline lookup yields CDR1 MDHEN and CDR2 SYDVKM. CDR3 amino acids: CASSGGQPQETQYF. For the CDR3, the DNA is TGTGCCAGCAGTGGTGGACAACCACAAGAGACCCAGTACTTC.

This clonotype appeared a few times. The chain employs TRBV7-9 and TRBJ2-2, with a tentative D call TRBD2 (5 bases). Per the germline V gene, CDR1 is SEHNR and CDR2 is FQNEAQ (reference sequence). V was trimmed by 5 bases and J by 4 bases, leaving 14 bases between them. This CDR3 contains 15 residues. This CDR3 reads CASSHGVMGTGELFF. Written as DNA, the CDR3 is TGTGCCAGCAGCCACGGGGTAATGGGCACCGGGGAGCTGTTTTTT.